One sample yielded the 29 T cell receptor beta chains listed below, sequenced in a study of Graves' ophthalmopathy and Graves' hyperthyroidism. Amplified TCR beta CDR3 regions were obtained using RNA transcripts as template. HTBI primers were used in a first-round RT-PCR, which preceded a second-round multiplex PCR. Each CDR3 protein gets one entry after TCRdb re-called the multiplex PCR reads with MiXCR. This repertoire shows over a million distinct CDR3 sequences, less than 45% found once; its top ten account for around 10%. The specimen sequenced was peripheral blood or thyroid tissue (not recorded which). All receptors come from an adult man with Graves' hyperthyroidism.

V usage is TRBV4-3 and J usage is TRBJ2-7; 7 nucleotides line up with TRBD2. Germline CDR1 reads LGHNA; CDR2 reads YSLEER. CDR3 length: 16 residues. V lost 3 bases to trimming and J lost 1 base; unmatched junction nucleotides: 9. In nucleotides, the CDR3 is TGCGCCAGCAGCCAGGAGGGAGTGGGAGGGTCCTACGAGCAGTACTTC. Translating it yields CASSQEGVGGSYEQYF.

Many counts were recorded for this clonotype. The chain joins TRBV7-2 to TRBJ2-6; D possibly corresponds to TRBD2 (6 bases). Trimming removed 0 bases at V and 2 bases at J, with 8 bases between. CDR3 size: 16 residues. CDR1 SGHTA and CDR2 FQGNSA come from the germline V gene. CDR3 DNA: TGTGCCAGCAGCTTAGCTTGGGGGGCTGGGGCCAACGTCCTGACTTTC. It codes for CASSLAWGAGANVLTF.

V gene TRBV2 combines with J gene TRBJ2-1, with D possibly being TRBD1 (7 bases). V lost 6 bases and J 0 bases, leaving 12 bases between the germline ends. The CDR3 is 15 residues long. Per germline, CDR1 SNHLY and CDR2 FYNNEI. The CDR3 reads CASRGGQSSYNEQFF. DNA for the CDR3: TGTGCCAGCAGGGGGGGACAGTCCTCCTACAATGAGCAGTTCTTC.

This clonotype was counted between two and nine times. The CDR3 DNA reads TGCAGCGTCTCGACAGGGGGCAAGTACGAGCAGTACTTC. This codes for CSVSTGGKYEQYF. The chain employs TRBV29-1 and TRBJ2-7; the match to TRBD1 covers 10 bases. CDR3 length equals 13 residues. Looked up from germline, CDR1 is SQVTM and CDR2 is ANQGSEA. The V gene end was trimmed by 6 bases and the J gene end by 4 bases; junction bases not matched to a gene: 6.

This clonotype was recorded many times. The V call is TRBV12-3 or TRBV12-4, the J call TRBJ2-5; TRBD1 matches at 9 bases. The CDR3 contains 12 residues. Unmatched junction bases numbered 3, after V lost 7 bases and J lost 6 bases. The CDR3: CASKTGGQTQYF. DNA for the CDR3: TGTGCCAGCAAGACAGGGGGACAGACCCAGTACTTC.

This clonotype came up many times. The chain uses TRBV5-1 and TRBJ2-2; perhaps TRBD1 as D (6 bases). V shed 0 bases and J shed 1 base, with 10 bases lying between them. CDR1 is SGHRS, CDR2 YFSETQ, per germline. The CDR3 runs 16 residues. CDR3 DNA sequence: TGCGCCAGCAGCTTGGAGAGGGGGATGAACACCGGGGAGCTGTTTTTT. Translating gives CASSLERGMNTGELFF. Supplemented by reference TRBV5-1 and TRBJ2-2, the full variable domain reads KAGVTQTPRYLIKTRGQQVTLSCSPISGHRSVSWYQQTPGQGLQFLFEYFSETQRNKGNFPGRFSGRQFSNSRSEMNVSTLELGDSALYLCASSLERGMNTGELFFGEGSRLTVL.

This rearrangement joins TRBV4-2 to TRBJ2-5, with 11 positions matching TRBD2. The germline V gene encodes CDR1 LGHNA and CDR2 YNFKEQ. The CDR3 is 16 amino acids. Unmatched junction bases numbered 6, after V lost 3 bases and J lost 3 bases. The CDR3: CASSQGKGLAEETQYF. DNA of the CDR3: TGTGCCAGCAGCCAGGGGAAGGGACTAGCGGAAGAGACCCAGTACTTC.

This chain joins TRBV5-6 and TRBJ2-2; D might be TRBD1 (6 bases). Germline CDR1 is SGHDT and CDR2 is YYEEEE. The ends were cut back, 2 bases at V and 1 base at J, with 9 bases in the middle. This CDR3 is 15 amino acids long. CDR3 protein: CASSFATGNTGELFF. The CDR3 DNA follows: TGTGCCAGCAGCTTTGCGACAGGGAACACCGGGGAGCTGTTTTTT.

This clonotype has ten or more counts. The chain combines TRBV19 with TRBJ1-2, with unresolved D. The CDR3 runs 11 residues. V lost 9 bases and J 8 bases, leaving 13 bases between the germline ends. Germline V gives CDR1 LNHDA, CDR2 SQIVND (reference sequence). In DNA form, the CDR3 reads TGTGCCAGCGAGGGTCCCATCGGCTACACCTTC. Translating it yields CASEGPIGYTF.

This clonotype was seen more than once but under ten times. This sequence joins TRBV9 and TRBJ2-5, with a tentative D call TRBD1 (5 bases). Germline lookup yields CDR1 SGDLS and CDR2 YYNGEE. Trimming stripped 7 bases from V and 2 bases from J, with 15 bases between. The CDR3 spans 14 residues. Here the CDR3 reads CASSPQVLQETQYF. The CDR3 nucleotides are TGTGCCAGCTCACCACAGGTCCTACAAGAGACCCAGTACTTC.

This clonotype was counted many times. J is TRBJ2-2 and V is TRBV7-9, with 7 bases fitting TRBD1. The CDR3 sequence is 13 residues long. Germline V gene data show CDR1 as SEHNR and CDR2 as FQNEAQ (reference sequence). V trimming: 6 bases; J trimming: 3 bases; junction bases outside the gene matches: 1. This CDR3 reads CASRTGYTGELFF. In DNA, the CDR3 is TGTGCCAGCAGGACAGGGTACACCGGGGAGCTGTTTTTT.

The V call is TRBV11-2, the J call TRBJ1-1, with no clear D. Germline CDR1 SGHAT, CDR2 FQNNGV. Trimming stripped 7 bases from V and 2 bases from J, with 11 bases between. The CDR3 spans 13 residues. CDR3 in amino acids: CASNEQPNTEAFF. CDR3 bases: TGTGCCAGCAATGAACAGCCAAACACTGAAGCTTTCTTT.

The table lists this clonotype with many counts. V is TRBV7-2 and J is TRBJ2-7, with TRBD2 identical over 7 bases. Germline CDR1 reads SGHTA; CDR2 reads FQGNSA. This CDR3 comprises 16 residues. The V gene end was trimmed by 4 bases and the J gene end by 3 bases; junction bases not matched to a gene: 12. The CDR3 loop reads CASSSTRTREDYEQYF. The CDR3 DNA sequence: TGTGCCAGCAGCTCTACCCGGACTAGGGAGGACTACGAGCAGTACTTC.

V gene TRBV7-9 combines with J gene TRBJ2-7; the D is unclear. Germline-derived CDR1 and CDR2 are SEHNR and FQNEAQ (reference sequence). The germline V and J ends were trimmed by 1 base and 6 bases, with 10 bases remaining between them. The CDR3 covers 13 residues. The CDR3 nucleotides read TGTGCCAGCAGCTTAGAAGGAAAAATCGAGCAGTACTTC. Translated: CASSLEGKIEQYF.

This clonotype was counted at least ten times. Mismatch with germline at one junction end may stem from a read error. This sequence joins TRBV20-1 and TRBJ2-7; TRBD1 matches at 8 bases. Germline CDR1 is DFQATT and CDR2 is SNEGSKA (reference sequence). CDR3 length: 14 residues. This chain's CDR3 is CSARGNRGIYKQYF. In nucleotides, the CDR3 is TGCAGTGCTAGAGGTAACAGGGGGATCTACAAGCAGTACTTC.

In this sample, this clonotype turned up a few times. V gene TRBV4-3 combines with J gene TRBJ2-7, with TRBD2 as a possible D gene (6 bases). Germline V CDR1 and CDR2: LGHNA, YSLEER. V gave up 5 bases and J gave up 2 bases, with 13 bases separating them. The CDR3 loop spans 14 amino acids. The DNA for the CDR3 is TGCGCCAGCAGCTACGGCGGGGCTACCTACGAGCAGTACTTC. This encodes CASSYGGATYEQYF.

As DNA, the CDR3 is TGTGCCATCAGTGAGCCTAGCAGGGGGCCCTATAATTCACCCCTCCACTTT. This gives the protein CAISEPSRGPYNSPLHF. V and J are TRBV10-3 and TRBJ1-6; 8 nucleotides match TRBD1. The junction had 5 bases not matched to a gene; V was cut back by 2 bases and J by 2 bases. Germline V gene lookup returns CDR1 ENHRY and CDR2 SYGVKD. This CDR3 region has 17 residues.

This clonotype was observed a few times. The limits of the CDR3 on the DNA are not certain, so only TCRdb's listed CDR3 is given. The V call is TRBV29-1, the J call TRBJ1-2. The CDR3 totals 12 residues, both ends included. The germline gives CDR1 SQVTM, CDR2 ANQGSEA. The CDR3 is CSVGLGNSGNTF.

The chain couples TRBV2 to TRBJ1-2; 7 bases map to TRBD1. Germline V gene lookup returns CDR1 SNHLY and CDR2 FYNNEI. V shed 8 bases and J 10 bases; nucleotides not matched to a gene: 10. The CDR3 extends over 12 amino acids. CDR3 in amino acids: CASRRQGSLYTF. CDR3 coding DNA: TGTGCCAGCCGTCGACAGGGTTCGCTCTACACCTTC.

About this clonotype: At one end, the junction sequence differs from germline, possibly due to a read error. V and J are TRBV10-2 and TRBJ2-7; 7 bases fit TRBD1. CDR3 length equals 14 residues. CDR1 is WSHSY and CDR2 is SAAADI in the germline V gene. CDR3 sequence (DNA): TGTGCCAGCAAGAAGACAGGGAGCTCCTACGAGCAGTACTTC. This codes for CASKKTGSSYEQYF.

This clonotype appeared many times. The V call is TRBV6-6, the J call TRBJ2-5; D not certain. Germline V lookup: CDR1 MNHNY, CDR2 SVGAGI (reference sequence). This CDR3 comprises 13 residues. V was cut by 3 bases and J by 5 bases, with 10 bases left in between. CDR3 loop: CASSYSGPETQYF. The DNA of the CDR3 is TGTGCCAGCAGTTATAGTGGGCCTGAGACCCAGTACTTC.

This clonotype was detected many times. The chain carries TRBV24-1 and TRBJ1-5; TRBD1 aligns across 8 bases. CDR3 length: 14 residues. Per germline, CDR1 KGHDR and CDR2 SFDVKD. The V gene end was trimmed by 4 bases and the J gene end by 6 bases; junction bases not matched to a gene: 4. CDR3: CATSDRGRFQPQHF. Written as DNA, the CDR3 is TGTGCCACCAGTGACAGGGGGCGGTTTCAGCCCCAGCATTTT.

In its sample, this clonotype was seen many times. The chain combines TRBV15 with TRBJ1-1; D call uncertain. The CDR3 is 16 amino acids. Trimming removed 0 bases from V and 11 bases from J, with 22 bases in between. CDR1 is LNHNV, CDR2 YYDKDF, per germline (reference sequence). CDR3 protein: CATSRDWNAGGVDAFF. CDR3 coding DNA: TGTGCCACCAGCAGAGATTGGAATGCAGGCGGGGTTGACGCTTTCTTT.

This clonotype was detected many times. The rearrangement uses TRBV10-2 and TRBJ2-6; D call uncertain. The CDR3 loop spans 17 amino acids. Germline CDR1 is WSHSY and CDR2 is SAAADI. Trimming left V 0 bases short and J 0 bases short, with 9 bases between. The DNA for the CDR3 is TGCGCCAGCAGTGAGTCGACTCGGAGCTCTGGGGCCAACGTCCTGACTTTC. Translated, it gives CASSESTRSSGANVLTF.

This clonotype was detected ten times or more. The chain is built from TRBV25-1 and TRBJ1-2; D is possibly TRBD1 (5 bases). CDR1 is MGHDK and CDR2 is SYGVNS in the germline V gene. Trimming took off 2 bases at V and 5 bases at J, with 12 bases between the two ends. The CDR3 runs to 14 residues. The DNA of the CDR3 is TGTGCCAGCAGTGAAGGGACCGCCGTATATGGCTACACCTTC. This translates into CASSEGTAVYGYTF.

V and J are TRBV9 and TRBJ1-2; 8 nucleotides match TRBD1. The CDR3 has 17 residues. Germline V gene data show CDR1 as SGDLS and CDR2 as YYNGEE. The trim removed 1 base at V and 3 bases at J, leaving 11 bases unmatched. The CDR3 bases are TGTGCCAGCAGCGTATCAACACCAGACAGGGGTTACTATGGCTACACCTTC. Translating gives CASSVSTPDRGYYGYTF.

The rearrangement uses TRBV7-9 and TRBJ2-7; the match to TRBD1 covers 11 bases. The CDR3 consists of 16 residues. CDR1 and CDR2 from the germline V gene are SEHNR and FQNEAQ (reference sequence). Trimming cost V 0 bases and J 3 bases; bases outside gene matches: 4. The CDR3 loop reads CASSLARTGGDYEQYF. The CDR3, as DNA: TGTGCCAGCAGCTTAGCCCGGACAGGGGGCGACTACGAGCAGTACTTC. The variable domain in full, with the rest retrieved from reference TRBV7-9 and TRBJ2-7, is DTGVSQNPRHKITKRGQNVTFRCDPISEHNRLYWYRQTLGQGPEFLTYFQNEAQLEKSRLLSDRFSAERPKGSFSTLEIQRTEQGDSAMYLCASSLARTGGDYEQYFGPGTRLTVT.

The CDR3 reads CASSGPGTSGTYEQYF. The CDR3 nucleotides read TGTGCCAGCAGCGGCCCCGGGACTAGCGGAACCTACGAGCAGTACTTC. This rearrangement joins TRBV7-6 to TRBJ2-7; TRBD2 matches 11 bases. Germline values: CDR1 SGHVS, CDR2 FNYEAQ. The CDR3 spans 16 residues. After removal of 5 bases from V and 2 bases from J, the junction contained 8 bases not matched to a gene. The full variable domain, in which reference TRBV7-6 and TRBJ2-7 provide the parts outside the CDR3, is GAGVSQSPRYKVTKRGQDVALRCDPISGHVSLYWYRQALGQGPEFLTYFNYEAQQDKSGLPNDRFSAERPEGSISTLTIQRTEQRDSAMYRCASSGPGTSGTYEQYFGPGTRLTVT.

The sample holds many counts of this clonotype. The chain recombines TRBV15 with TRBJ1-5, with a weak D call TRBD1 (5 bases). Germline V gene lookup returns CDR1 LNHNV and CDR2 YYDKDF (reference sequence). V lost 1 base, J lost 4 bases, and 26 bases lay in between. The CDR3 sequence is 20 residues long. Here the CDR3 DNA reads TGTGCCACCAGCAGAGGGGGGGTCGGGGCAGTCAAAGGGAGAAATCAGCCCCAGCATTTT. Translated: CATSRGGVGAVKGRNQPQHF.